Following are 27 T cell receptor beta chains from one sample sequenced in a study of blood T cells in healthy people across ages (dated by TCRdb to the mid-2010s). Library preparation was by 5' RACE. TCRdb records Illumina HiSeq 2500 as the sequencer. The second PCR ran for roughly 7 to 11 cycles and used a J-beta primer mix along with a sample-barcoded 5' primer. Through fastp at Q25 and MiXCR, TCRdb rebuilt clones from the public reads, retaining in-frame beta chains. Rows matching on CDR3 protein sequence are summarized as one entry with the most common DNA and genes. The sample profile shows more than 650,000 distinct CDR3 sequences; approximately 22% of them were found once. Around a fifth of the sample is taken by the ten largest. Sequences were obtained from blood. The receptors here all came from a man aged 70-80 years in good health.

The rearrangement joins TRBV20-1 to TRBJ2-3, with 10 bases lining up with TRBD2. The length of the CDR3 is 13 residues. The germline V gene has CDR1 DFQATT and CDR2 SNEGSKA (reference sequence). Unmatched junction bases numbered 4, after V lost 3 bases and J lost 7 bases. The CDR3 bases are TGCAGTGCTAGGAAAGCGGGGGGGCATACGCAGTATTTT. Residues: CSARKAGGHTQYF.

This clonotype has a handful of counts. V gene TRBV20-1 combines with J gene TRBJ2-1, with D possibly matching TRBD2 (7 bases). The germline V gene has CDR1 DFQATT and CDR2 SNEGSKA (reference sequence). The CDR3 totals 14 residues. With 1 base removed from V and 5 bases from J, the gap between germline ends came to 12 bases. CDR3 DNA: TGCAGTGCTAGAGGGCGGGGGCCGCACAATGAGCAGTTCTTC. Translation gives CSARGRGPHNEQFF.

This clonotype was counted only a few times. The J gene is TRBJ2-2, the V gene TRBV11-2, with TRBD2 as a possible D gene (7 bases). Germline V gives CDR1 SGHAT, CDR2 FQNNGV. CDR3 length: 18 residues. Trimming pared 5 bases from V and 1 base from J, leaving 20 bases between. The CDR3 DNA sequence: TGTGCCAGCAGCCTTCAAAACGGGGGGCGACGGAACACCGGGGAGCTGTTTTTT. This translates into CASSLQNGGRRNTGELFF.

The V gene is TRBV14, the J gene TRBJ2-1; TRBD2 matches at 8 bases. V trimming: 1 base; J trimming: 8 bases; junction bases outside the gene matches: 10. Germline V lookup: CDR1 SGHDN, CDR2 FVKESK. The CDR3 spans 16 residues. The CDR3 loop is CASSQVMGLGIDEQFF. CDR3 nucleotides: TGTGCCAGCAGCCAAGTCATGGGACTAGGCATCGATGAGCAGTTCTTC. The full variable domain, completed using reference TRBV14 and TRBJ2-1, is EAGVTQFPSHSVIEKGQTVTLRCDPISGHDNLYWYRRVMGKEIKFLLHFVKESKQDESGMPNNRFLAERTGGTYSTLKVQPAELEDSGVYFCASSQVMGLGIDEQFFGPGTRLTVL.

A few counts support this clonotype. The CDR3 DNA follows: TGTGCCAGCAGTCTAAGGGACAGGGGAAATGAAAAACTGTTTTTT. Translation: CASSLRDRGNEKLFF. This chain links TRBV27 with TRBJ1-4; 10 bases are shared with TRBD1. The CDR3 totals 15 residues. Germline loops: CDR1 MNHEY, CDR2 SMNVEV (reference sequence). The V and J ends lost 5 bases and 5 bases, in that order; junction bases with no gene match: 5.

In its sample, this clonotype was seen a few times. The V and J genes are TRBV7-2 and TRBJ2-4, with unresolved D. The CDR3 spans 14 residues. The ends were cut back, 2 bases at V and 5 bases at J, with 10 bases in the middle. Germline V gene sequence: CDR1 SGHTA, CDR2 FQGNSA. The CDR3 nucleotides read TGTGCCAGCAGCTTATCATCGGGCCAAAACATTCAGTACTTC. Translation gives CASSLSSGQNIQYF.

The chain carries TRBV12-3 or TRBV12-4 and TRBJ1-6; D not resolved. The V end was cut by 6 bases, the J end by 10 bases, with 10 bases between. This CDR3 contains 12 residues. The CDR3, as DNA: TGTGCCAGCAGCTACGGGCCGTCACCCCTCCACTTT. It yields the protein CASSYGPSPLHF.

This clonotype was observed a handful of times. The chain has TRBV7-3 and TRBJ2-3; possible D gene TRBD2, 6 bases. Germline CDR1 reads SGHTA; CDR2 reads FQGTGA. The CDR3 consists of 16 residues. The V end was cut by 2 bases, the J end by 1 base, with 13 bases between. DNA for the CDR3: TGTGCCAGCAGCTTAGGTACTAGCTATGGCACAGATACGCAGTATTTT. It specifies CASSLGTSYGTDTQYF.

The V gene is TRBV20-1, the J gene TRBJ1-1; D gene uncertain. The germline V gene encodes CDR1 DFQATT and CDR2 SNEGSKA (reference sequence). The CDR3 sequence is 13 residues long. Between the trimmed V and J ends, which lost 6 bases and 1 base, there was a span of 12 bases. The chain's CDR3 is CSASEARNTEAFF. The CDR3 bases are TGCAGTGCCTCGGAAGCCAGGAACACTGAAGCTTTCTTT.

This clonotype has only a few counts. The chain couples TRBV9 to TRBJ2-2, with TRBD2 matching 9 bases. CDR1 is SGDLS, CDR2 YYNGEE, per germline. CDR3 length: 16 residues. With 4 bases clipped from V and 6 bases from J, the junction kept 10 bases outside the gene matches. The chain's CDR3 is CASSPTLRGGSGELFF. The CDR3 DNA sequence: TGTGCCAGCAGCCCCACCTTGCGGGGGGGCTCCGGGGAGCTGTTTTTT.

This clonotype was seen more than once but under ten times. This chain links TRBV5-1 with TRBJ2-1, with D possibly TRBD2 on 7 matching bases. Looked up from germline, CDR1 is SGHRS and CDR2 is YFSETQ. The CDR3 length is 12 residues. Between the trimmed V and J ends, which lost 5 bases and 10 bases, there was a span of 13 bases. CDR3 amino acids: CASRGEGGEQFF. The CDR3 region has the DNA TGCGCCAGCAGAGGGGAGGGGGGCGAGCAGTTCTTC.

The chain carries TRBV6-6 and TRBJ1-3, with 8 nucleotides matching TRBD1. V shed 5 bases, J shed 0 bases, and the junction held 6 bases outside the gene matches. CDR1 is MNHNY, CDR2 SVGAGI, per germline (reference sequence). The CDR3 has 16 residues. The CDR3 is CASSPGTGDSGNTIYF. Written as DNA, the CDR3 is TGTGCCAGCAGTCCAGGGACAGGCGACTCTGGAAACACCATATATTTT.

This clonotype occurred a few times. The chain links TRBV12-3 or TRBV12-4 to TRBJ1-6; 7 nucleotides align to TRBD1. V gave up 5 bases and J gave up 7 bases; unmatched junction bases: 8. This CDR3 comprises 15 residues. CDR3 residues: CASSTGVTFNSPLHF. The CDR3 region has the DNA TGTGCCAGCAGTACAGGGGTGACCTTCAATTCACCCCTCCACTTT.

The table lists this clonotype with a few counts. CDR3 in amino acids: CASSNRDRDVDTQYF. The CDR3 DNA reads TGTGCCAGCAGTAACCGGGACAGGGATGTAGATACGCAGTATTTT. V and J are TRBV12-3 or TRBV12-4 and TRBJ2-3, with TRBD1 matching over 9 bases. The CDR3 spans 15 residues. The ends lost 5 bases at V and 5 bases at J; junction bases unmatched: 8.

This clonotype was seen many times. The V call is TRBV29-1, the J call TRBJ1-2; TRBD1 is a possible D gene (5 bases). From germline, CDR1 is SQVTM and CDR2 ANQGSEA. The V gene lost 3 bases and the J gene lost 0 bases, with 8 bases spanning the gap. The CDR3 sequence is 13 residues long. CDR3: CSVETAANYGYTF. For the CDR3, the DNA is TGCAGCGTTGAGACAGCAGCTAACTATGGCTACACCTTC. Looking up the rest from reference TRBV29-1 and TRBJ1-2 gives the full variable domain: SAVISQKPSRDICQRGTSLTIQCQVDSQVTMMFWYRQQPGQSLTLIATANQGSEATYESGFVIDKFPISRPNLTFSTLTVSNMSPEDSSIYLCSVETAANYGYTFGSGTRLTVV.

This clonotype has just a few counts. The rearrangement joins TRBV20-1 to TRBJ1-5; 7 bases line up with TRBD1. Germline CDR1 reads DFQATT; CDR2 reads SNEGSKA (reference sequence). CDR3 length equals 14 residues. With 3 bases clipped from V and 1 base from J, the junction kept 3 bases outside the gene matches. The chain's CDR3 is CSARAGGSNQPQHF. Written as DNA, the CDR3 is TGCAGTGCTAGGGCAGGGGGAAGCAATCAGCCCCAGCATTTT.

The J gene is TRBJ2-4, the V gene TRBV28; the D is unclear. The CDR3 length is 12 residues. Germline V gives CDR1 MDHEN, CDR2 SYDVKM. V dropped 5 bases and J dropped 8 bases, with 10 bases sitting between them. The DNA of the CDR3 is TGTGCCAGCAGTCCCGGGTTCCACATTCAGTACTTC. Its translation is CASSPGFHIQYF. Complete variable domain (other parts from reference TRBV28 and TRBJ2-4): DVKVTQSSRYLVKRTGEKVFLECVQDMDHENMFWYRQDPGLGLRLIYFSYDVKMKEKGDIPEGYSVSREKKERFSLILESASTNQTSMYLCASSPGFHIQYFGAGTRLSVL.

This chain uses TRBV7-8 with TRBJ1-4; TRBD1 matches 7 bases. Germline loops: CDR1 SGHVS, CDR2 FQNEAQ. V shed 5 bases, J shed 8 bases, and the junction held 8 bases outside the gene matches. The CDR3 is 14 amino acids. CDR3 coding DNA: TGTGCCAGCAGCCCCTGGACAGGAGAAGAAAAACTGTTTTTT. It codes for CASSPWTGEEKLFF.

The chain joins TRBV3-1 to TRBJ2-4; no clear D. Trimming stripped 1 base from V and 8 bases from J, with 9 bases between. Germline V lookup: CDR1 LGHDT, CDR2 YNNKEL (reference sequence). CDR3 length: 13 amino acids. The CDR3 protein is CASSQVDGDIQYF. CDR3 DNA sequence: TGTGCCAGCAGCCAAGTAGATGGGGACATTCAGTACTTC.

Only a few counts were recorded for this clonotype. Here the CDR3 reads CASRVDRPYTEAFF. Written as DNA, the CDR3 is TGTGCCAGCAGGGTCGACAGGCCTTACACTGAAGCTTTCTTT. The chain couples TRBV28 to TRBJ1-1, with D maybe TRBD1 (6 bases). The CDR3 runs to 14 residues. CDR1 is MDHEN, CDR2 SYDVKM, per germline. The germline V and J ends were trimmed by 6 bases and 3 bases, with 14 bases remaining between them.

V gene TRBV7-9 combines with J gene TRBJ2-1, with D possibly matching TRBD2 (6 bases). The DNA end is more similar to TRBJ2-5, so the J call may be wrong. Germline CDR1 is SEHNR and CDR2 is FQNEAQ (reference sequence). The CDR3 loop spans 16 amino acids. The chain's CDR3 is CASSLSGGAPKETQYF. The CDR3 DNA reads TGTGCCAGCAGCTTAAGCGGAGGGGCCCCTAAAGAGACCCAGTACTTC.

This clonotype has a count of ten or more. The chain links TRBV6-6 to TRBJ2-1; 8 bases align to TRBD1. Losses at the gene ends were 4 bases for V and 2 bases for J; bases not matched to a gene: 7. Germline CDR1 is MNHNY and CDR2 is SVGAGI (reference sequence). CDR3 length: 16 amino acids. CDR3 sequence reads: CASSSARQGTYNEQFF. The CDR3 DNA sequence: TGTGCCAGCAGTTCCGCCAGACAGGGGACCTACAATGAGCAGTTCTTC.

Many counts were recorded for this clonotype. V gene TRBV7-8 combines with J gene TRBJ1-1; no clear D gene. Per germline, CDR1 SGHVS and CDR2 FQNEAQ. The CDR3 is made up of 11 amino acids. V was cut by 5 bases and J by 7 bases, with 8 bases left in between. CDR3 region: CASSVHLEAFF. The DNA of the CDR3 is TGTGCCAGCAGCGTACACCTTGAAGCTTTCTTT.

The gene calls are TRBV20-1 and TRBJ2-7; D gene uncertain. The CDR3 extends over 14 amino acids. Germline V gene lookup returns CDR1 DFQATT and CDR2 SNEGSKA (reference sequence). The ends were cut back, 2 bases at V and 2 bases at J, with 13 bases in the middle. The CDR3 DNA reads as TGCAGTGCTAGACTAGACTCAAATCCCTACGAGCAGTACTTC. It codes for CSARLDSNPYEQYF.

Many counts were recorded for this clonotype. V and J are TRBV7-9 and TRBJ2-7, with D tentatively TRBD1 (6 bases). The V gene's germline CDR1 is SEHNR and CDR2 FQNEAQ (reference sequence). The length of the CDR3 is 12 residues. Trimming removed 5 bases at V and 7 bases at J, with 12 bases between. Here the CDR3 reads CASSTVRGEQYF. The CDR3, as DNA: TGTGCCAGCAGCACTGTAAGGGGGGAGCAGTACTTC. The full variable domain, its missing parts supplied by reference TRBV7-9 and TRBJ2-7, is DTGVSQNPRHKITKRGQNVTFRCDPISEHNRLYWYRQTLGQGPEFLTYFQNEAQLEKSRLLSDRFSAERPKGSFSTLEIQRTEQGDSAMYLCASSTVRGEQYFGPGTRLTVT.

This CDR3 is CSASSRTGPNEQFF. CDR3 bases: TGCAGTGCCTCGAGCAGGACAGGGCCCAATGAGCAGTTCTTC. The chain combines TRBV20-1 with TRBJ2-1, with 8 bases aligning to TRBD1. This CDR3 is built from 14 residues. V shed 6 bases and J 6 bases; nucleotides not matched to a gene: 10. CDR1 and CDR2 (germline): DFQATT, SNEGSKA (reference sequence).

The V and J genes are TRBV5-1 and TRBJ2-1; no firm D call. V gave up 5 bases and J gave up 0 bases, with 9 bases separating them. Germline V gene lookup returns CDR1 SGHRS and CDR2 YFSETQ. There are 14 residues in the CDR3. The CDR3 loop is CASRPPHSYNEQFF. CDR3 DNA: TGCGCCAGCAGACCCCCGCACTCCTACAATGAGCAGTTCTTC.